Given below is one T cell receptor (beta chain) in context. Its antigen remains unidentified. Nothing much larger sits one base from this clone, and base qualities are not available. These data are taken from a study of T cell repertoires in cytomegalovirus infection (dated by TCRdb to the late 2010s). As for the study more broadly: The peptide stimulations were aimed at well-studied HLA-B-restricted epitopes as well as recently identified HLA-C-restricted CMV epitopes, whose presentation resists viral immunomodulation. Donor HLA type was relevant to the analysis, because carriage of CMV infection together with the matching HLA type was indicated by public TCR beta signatures. Overall study results and their limits: The ex vivo response was dominated by HLA-C-restricted CMV-specific TCR beta clonotypes, and the single most frequent clonotype in two of eight donors was supplied by these HLA-C-restricted clonotypes. Carriers of CMV infection plus the relevant HLA type were discriminated by the cumulative frequency of public TCR beta family members in the study cohort and in an independent roughly 400-donor cohort.

Per the publication, the treatment or condition label means: in vitro stimulation with specific CMV peptide epitopes to enrich CMV-specific T cells. The sample was run on an Illumina HiSeq 1500. In TCRdb, the public reads were trimmed at Q25 with fastp and aligned with MiXCR, with productive beta chains retained. Duplicate CDR3 protein sequences are folded into a single record with the most common DNA and genes. This sample holds hundreds of thousands of distinct CDR3 sequences; around 35% were observed only once. About 20% of the sample belongs to the ten largest clones. The germline V gene (reference sequence) provides CDR1 DFQATT and CDR2 SNEGSKA. The cysteine opens and the phenylalanine closes a CDR3 of 15 amino acids. Left in the record is the CDR3 DNA by itself, 45 bases read in frame from the first base. V is trimmed back by 3 bases and J by 4 bases, and the junction contains 11 bases that no gene match accounts for.

This chain is built from TRBV20-1 and TRBJ1-2; 7 nucleotides in the junction match TRBD1. The receptor comes from a human donor in good health (CMV status not recorded). Some clones in this sample may be carry-over from other donors' samples. The sequencing here drew on cultured PBMCs, taken from culture after CMV antigen stimulation. Here the CDR3 is given as CSASSGGGESYGYTF. The sequenced DNA is TGCAGTGCTAGTTCAGGGGGGGGGGAGAGCTATGGCTACACCTTC.